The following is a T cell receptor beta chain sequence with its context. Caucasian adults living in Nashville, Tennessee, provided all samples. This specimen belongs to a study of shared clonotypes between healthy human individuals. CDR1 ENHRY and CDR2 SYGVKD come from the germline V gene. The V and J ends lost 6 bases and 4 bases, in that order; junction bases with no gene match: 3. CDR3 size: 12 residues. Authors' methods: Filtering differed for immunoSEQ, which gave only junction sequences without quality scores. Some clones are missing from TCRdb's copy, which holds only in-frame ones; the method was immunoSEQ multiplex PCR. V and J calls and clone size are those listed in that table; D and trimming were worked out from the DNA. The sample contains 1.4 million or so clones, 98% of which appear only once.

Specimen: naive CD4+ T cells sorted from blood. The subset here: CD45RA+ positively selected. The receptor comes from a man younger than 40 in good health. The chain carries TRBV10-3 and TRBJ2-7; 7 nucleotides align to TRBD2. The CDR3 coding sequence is TGTGCCATCAGAGGACTAGAGTACGAGCAGTACTTC. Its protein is CAIRGLEYEQYF.